This T cell receptor beta chain was sequenced for a study of shared clonotypes between healthy human individuals. Study observations and caveats: It was only blood that was sampled, and tissue repertoires likely differ.

Regarding this clone: Its antigen remains unknown.

The CDR3 sequence is 17 residues long. Produced via immunoSEQ multiplex PCR; TCRdb's table is partial and in-frame only. The sample includes roughly 650,000 clones, around 97% of them seen just once. The gene calls are TRBV21-1 and TRBJ2-1; whether TRBD2, the table's D call, matches the DNA was not checked. TRBV21-1 is reported as a pseudogene. This clonotype was obtained from a young woman in good health. Sequenced: naive CD4+ T cells sorted from blood. Sample subset: CD45RA+ positively selected. The chain's CDR3 is CASIYRLDQCTYNEQFF. The CDR3, as DNA: TGTGCCAGCATATACCGGCTAGACCAATGTACCTACAATGAGCAGTTCTTC.